This T cell receptor beta chain was observed in a study of blood T cell repertoires in COVID-19. Study at large: The samples span acute and convalescent COVID-19 from the United States, Italy and Spain. PBMCs, B-cell-depleted T cells, or T cells were the source of the cDNA or gDNA that made up the material.

The CDR3 has 13 residues. Deletions cut 5 bases from V and 3 bases from J, with 7 bases between. CDR1 is LNHNV, CDR2 YYDKDF, per germline (reference sequence). In the authors' workflow: Amplification with reference gene primers provided the estimates of nucleated cell counts. TCRdb's copy holds only in-frame clones and misses some; the assay was immunoSEQ multiplex PCR. That table furnishes V, J and clone size, whereas the DNA furnished D and trimming. Of several thousand clones in the sample, 85% to 90% were seen once. The sequencing sample was made of peripheral blood. The TCR originated in a human donor in a cohort sampled during active COVID-19. The chain uses TRBV15 and TRBJ2-2, with D hard to call. CDR3 nucleotides: TGTGCCACCAGCCCAGTCTACACCGGGGAGCTGTTTTTT. Residues: CATSPVYTGELFF.